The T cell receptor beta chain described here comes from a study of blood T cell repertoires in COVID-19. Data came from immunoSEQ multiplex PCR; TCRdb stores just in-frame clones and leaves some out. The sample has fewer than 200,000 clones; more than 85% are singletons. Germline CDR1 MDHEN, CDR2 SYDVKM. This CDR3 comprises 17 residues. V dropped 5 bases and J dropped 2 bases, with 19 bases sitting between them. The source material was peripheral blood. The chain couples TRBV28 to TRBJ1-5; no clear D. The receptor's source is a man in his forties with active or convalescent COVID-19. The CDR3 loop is CASSPTRAARGNQPQHF. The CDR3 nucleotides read TGTGCCAGCAGTCCCACCCGAGCAGCGAGGGGCAATCAGCCCCAGCATTTT.